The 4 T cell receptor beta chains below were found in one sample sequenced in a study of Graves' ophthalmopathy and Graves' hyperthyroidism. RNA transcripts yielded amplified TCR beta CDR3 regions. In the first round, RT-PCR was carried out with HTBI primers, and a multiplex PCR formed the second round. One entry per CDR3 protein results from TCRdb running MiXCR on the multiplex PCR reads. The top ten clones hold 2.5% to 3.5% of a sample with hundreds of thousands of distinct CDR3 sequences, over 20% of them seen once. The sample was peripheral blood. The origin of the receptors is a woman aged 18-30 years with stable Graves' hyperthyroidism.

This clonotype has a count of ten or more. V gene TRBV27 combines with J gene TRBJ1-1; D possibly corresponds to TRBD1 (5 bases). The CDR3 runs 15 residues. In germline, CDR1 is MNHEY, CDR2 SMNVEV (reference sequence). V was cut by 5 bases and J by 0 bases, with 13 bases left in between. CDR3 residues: CASSLRGHMNTEAFF. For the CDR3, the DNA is TGTGCCAGCAGTCTCCGAGGACATATGAACACTGAAGCTTTCTTT.

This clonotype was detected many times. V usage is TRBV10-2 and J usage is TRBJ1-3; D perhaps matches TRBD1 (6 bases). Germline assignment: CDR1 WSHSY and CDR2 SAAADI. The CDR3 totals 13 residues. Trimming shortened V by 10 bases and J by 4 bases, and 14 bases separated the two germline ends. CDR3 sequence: CATRGAPGNTIYF. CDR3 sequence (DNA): TGCGCCACCCGGGGGGCGCCGGGAAACACCATATATTTT.

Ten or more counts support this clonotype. The CDR3 here is CATRAPSNTGELFF. The CDR3 DNA sequence: TGTGCCACCAGAGCCCCTTCGAACACCGGGGAGCTGTTTTTT. The rearrangement links TRBV24-1 to TRBJ2-2; D unclear. This CDR3 has 14 amino acids. Trimming took off 7 bases at V and 0 bases at J, with 8 bases between the two ends. CDR1 is KGHDR and CDR2 is SFDVKD in the germline V gene.

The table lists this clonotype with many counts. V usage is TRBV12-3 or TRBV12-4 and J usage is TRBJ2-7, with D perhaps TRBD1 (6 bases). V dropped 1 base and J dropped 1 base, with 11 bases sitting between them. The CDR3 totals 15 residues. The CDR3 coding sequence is TGTGCCAGCAGTTTAGAGTCAGGGGCGTCCTACGAGCAGTACTTC. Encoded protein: CASSLESGASYEQYF.